The T cell receptor (beta chain) described here comes from a study of blood T cell repertoires in COVID-19. Study-wide context: Sites in the United States, Italy and Spain provided acute and convalescent COVID-19 samples.

This clone was counted a single time. Source study methods: It was from reference gene primer amplification that nucleated cell counts were estimated. Method: immunoSEQ multiplex PCR; TCRdb's copy keeps in-frame clones and lacks some. V, J and clone size are those of that table, while D and trimming were read from the DNA. The repertoire holds some 250,000 clones, with 75% to 90% as singletons. The sample taken for sequencing was peripheral blood. This clonotype was sampled from a man aged 40-50 years with acute or convalescent COVID-19.

The DNA of the CDR3 is TGCGCCAGCAGCTTGGGGCAGGGGGAAGGTCAGCCCCAGCATTTT. This sequence encodes CASSLGQGEGQPQHF. The V call is TRBV5-1, the J call TRBJ1-5, with TRBD1 identical over 7 bases. V lost 0 bases to trimming and J lost 6 bases; unmatched junction nucleotides: 6. The V gene's germline CDR1 is SGHRS and CDR2 YFSETQ. The CDR3 loop spans 15 amino acids.